The present TCR beta chain was sequenced within a study of T-cell memory formation after mild COVID-19. This clonotype showed up just a few times. TCRdb redid the calling of the 5' RACE reads with MiXCR, one entry per CDR3 protein. This sample has 310,000 or so distinct CDR3 sequences; 15% to 20% occur once, and the top ten carry 22%. Germline values: CDR1 MGHRA, CDR2 YSYEKL. V gave up 4 bases and J gave up 8 bases; unmatched junction bases: 7. This CDR3 contains 15 residues. This receptor was obtained from a man aged 18-30 years who had mild COVID-19 (a few samples of this study predate the infection). Cell type and time point are not known. Sequencing was carried out using PBMCs or a T cell subset sorted from them (not recorded which). The chain links TRBV4-1 to TRBJ2-3; 12 bases map to TRBD2. For the CDR3, the DNA is TGCGCCAGCAGCCCCCGGACTAGCGGGGTTGGTACGCAGTATTTT. Translating it yields CASSPRTSGVGTQYF.